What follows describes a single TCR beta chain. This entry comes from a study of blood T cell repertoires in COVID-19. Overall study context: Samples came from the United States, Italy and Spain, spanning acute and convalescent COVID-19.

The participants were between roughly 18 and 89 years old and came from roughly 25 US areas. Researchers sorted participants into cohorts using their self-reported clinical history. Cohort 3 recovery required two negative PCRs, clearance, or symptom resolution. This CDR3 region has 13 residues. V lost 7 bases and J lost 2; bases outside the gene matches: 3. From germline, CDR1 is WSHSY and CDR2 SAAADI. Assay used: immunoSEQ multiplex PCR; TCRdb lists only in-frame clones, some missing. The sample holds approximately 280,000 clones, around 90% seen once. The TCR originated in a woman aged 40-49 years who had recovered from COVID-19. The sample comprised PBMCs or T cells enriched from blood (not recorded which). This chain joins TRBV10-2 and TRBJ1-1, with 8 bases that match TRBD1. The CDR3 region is CASKGQGNTEAFF. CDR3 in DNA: TGCGCCAGCAAAGGACAGGGAAACACTGAAGCTTTCTTT.